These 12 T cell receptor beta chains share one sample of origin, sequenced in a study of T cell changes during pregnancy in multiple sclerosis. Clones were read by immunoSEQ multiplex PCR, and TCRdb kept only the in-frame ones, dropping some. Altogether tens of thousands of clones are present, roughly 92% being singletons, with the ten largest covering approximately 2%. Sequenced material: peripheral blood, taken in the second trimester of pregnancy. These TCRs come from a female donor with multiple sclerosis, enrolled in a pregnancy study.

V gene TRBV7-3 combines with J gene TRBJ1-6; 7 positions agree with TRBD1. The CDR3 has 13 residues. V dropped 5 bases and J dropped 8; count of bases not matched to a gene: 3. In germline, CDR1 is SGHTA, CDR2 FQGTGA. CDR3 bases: TGTGCCAGCAGCGTCGACAGGGATTCACCCCTCCACTTT. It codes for CASSVDRDSPLHF.

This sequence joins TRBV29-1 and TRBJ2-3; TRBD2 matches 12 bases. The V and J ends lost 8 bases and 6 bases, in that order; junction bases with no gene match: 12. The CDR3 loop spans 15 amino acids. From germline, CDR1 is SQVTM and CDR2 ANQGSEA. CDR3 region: CSTGLTSGGPDTQYF. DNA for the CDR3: TGCAGCACCGGATTGACTAGCGGGGGACCGGATACGCAGTATTTT.

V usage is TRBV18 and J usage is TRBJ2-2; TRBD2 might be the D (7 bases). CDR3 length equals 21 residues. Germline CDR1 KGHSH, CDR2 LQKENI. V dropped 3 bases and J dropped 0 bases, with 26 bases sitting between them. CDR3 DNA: TGTGCCAGCTCACCTGCTCGGGGGGCTTCACTAGCGCTAGCGAACACCGGGGAGCTGTTTTTT. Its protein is CASSPARGASLALANTGELFF.

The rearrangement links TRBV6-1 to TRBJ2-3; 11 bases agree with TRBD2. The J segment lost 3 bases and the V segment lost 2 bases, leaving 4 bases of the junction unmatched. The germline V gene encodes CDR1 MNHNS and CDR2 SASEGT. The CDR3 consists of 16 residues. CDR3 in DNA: TGTGCCAGCAGTGAAACTAGCGGGAGTGGGACAGATACGCAGTATTTT. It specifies CASSETSGSGTDTQYF.

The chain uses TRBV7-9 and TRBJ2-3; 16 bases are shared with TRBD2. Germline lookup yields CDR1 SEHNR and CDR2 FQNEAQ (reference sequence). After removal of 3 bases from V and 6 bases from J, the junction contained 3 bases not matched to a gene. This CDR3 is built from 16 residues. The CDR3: CASSFGTSGGADTQYF. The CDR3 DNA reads TGTGCCAGCAGCTTCGGGACTAGCGGGGGGGCCGATACGCAGTATTTT.

DNA for the CDR3: TGTGCCAGTAGTACTGGACTAGCCCCCGAGACCCAGTACTTC. Protein product: CASSTGLAPETQYF. V and J are TRBV19 and TRBJ2-5; 8 positions agree with TRBD2. This CDR3 is 14 amino acids long. Trimming removed 4 bases from V and 5 bases from J; junction bases left unmatched: 6. The germline V gene has CDR1 LNHDA and CDR2 SQIVND (reference sequence).

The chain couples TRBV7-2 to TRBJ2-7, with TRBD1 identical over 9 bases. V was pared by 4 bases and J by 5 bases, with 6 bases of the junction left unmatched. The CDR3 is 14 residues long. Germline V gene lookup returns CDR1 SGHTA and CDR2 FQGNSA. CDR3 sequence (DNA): TGTGCCAGCAGCTCACAGGGGGCAATCAACGAGCAGTACTTC. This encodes CASSSQGAINEQYF. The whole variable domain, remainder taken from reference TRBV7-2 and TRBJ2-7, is GAGVSQSPSNKVTEKGKDVELRCDPISGHTALYWYRQSLGQGLEFLIYFQGNSAPDKSGLPSDRFSAERTGGSVSTLTIQRTQQEDSAVYLCASSSQGAINEQYFGPGTRLTVT.

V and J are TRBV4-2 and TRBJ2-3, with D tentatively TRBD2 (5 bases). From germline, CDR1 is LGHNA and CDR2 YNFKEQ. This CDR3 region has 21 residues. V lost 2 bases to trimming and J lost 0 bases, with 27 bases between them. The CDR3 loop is CASSQNLLWLAHASSTDTQYF. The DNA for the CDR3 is TGTGCCAGCAGCCAAAATCTCCTCTGGTTAGCGCATGCCTCTAGCACAGATACGCAGTATTTT.

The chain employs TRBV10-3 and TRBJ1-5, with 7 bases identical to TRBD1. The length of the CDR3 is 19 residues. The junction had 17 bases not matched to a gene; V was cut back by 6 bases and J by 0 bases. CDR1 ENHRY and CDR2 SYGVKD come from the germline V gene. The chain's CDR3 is CAIRFRGQATGFSNQPQHF. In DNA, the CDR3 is TGTGCCATCAGGTTTCGTGGACAGGCGACGGGGTTTAGCAATCAGCCCCAGCATTTT.

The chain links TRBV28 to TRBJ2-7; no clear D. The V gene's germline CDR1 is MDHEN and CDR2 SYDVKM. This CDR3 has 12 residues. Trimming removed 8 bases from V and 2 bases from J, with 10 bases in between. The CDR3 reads CASSVPAYEQYF. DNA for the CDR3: TGTGCCAGCTCCGTCCCCGCCTACGAGCAGTACTTC. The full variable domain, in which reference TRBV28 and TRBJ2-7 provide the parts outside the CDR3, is DVKVTQSSRYLVKRTGEKVFLECVQDMDHENMFWYRQDPGLGLRLIYFSYDVKMKEKGDIPEGYSVSREKKERFSLILESASTNQTSMYLCASSVPAYEQYFGPGTRLTVT.

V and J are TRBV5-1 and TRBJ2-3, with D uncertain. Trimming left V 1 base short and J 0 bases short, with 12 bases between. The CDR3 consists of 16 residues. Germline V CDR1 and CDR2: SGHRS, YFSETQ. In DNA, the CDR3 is TGCGCCAGCAGCTTGCAGAAATCATCTAGCACAGATACGCAGTATTTT. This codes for CASSLQKSSSTDTQYF.

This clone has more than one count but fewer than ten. The DNA for the CDR3 is TGTGCCAGCGCTGATCTAGAGCAGTACTTC. Amino acids: CASADLEQYF. The chain employs TRBV7-9 and TRBJ2-7; D ambiguous. This CDR3 comprises 10 residues. CDR1 and CDR2 from the germline V gene are SEHNR and FQNEAQ (reference sequence). Trimming stripped 8 bases from V and 7 bases from J, with 9 bases between. The whole variable domain, remainder taken from reference TRBV7-9 and TRBJ2-7, is DTGVSQNPRHKITKRGQNVTFRCDPISEHNRLYWYRQTLGQGPEFLTYFQNEAQLEKSRLLSDRFSAERPKGSFSTLEIQRTEQGDSAMYLCASADLEQYFGPGTRLTVT.